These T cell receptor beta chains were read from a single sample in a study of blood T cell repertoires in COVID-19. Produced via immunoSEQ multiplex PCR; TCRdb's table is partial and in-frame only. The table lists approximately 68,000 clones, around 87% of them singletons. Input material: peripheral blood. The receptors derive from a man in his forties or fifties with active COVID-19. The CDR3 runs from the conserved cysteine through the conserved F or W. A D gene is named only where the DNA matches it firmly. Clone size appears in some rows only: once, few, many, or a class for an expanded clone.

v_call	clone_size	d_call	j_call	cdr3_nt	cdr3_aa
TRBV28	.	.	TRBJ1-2	TGTGCCAGCAGCCCAGTACGATACTATGGCTACACCTTC	CASSPVRYYGYTF
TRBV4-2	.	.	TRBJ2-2	TGTGCCAGCAGCCAAGATTATCCCGGGGAGCTGTTTTTT	CASSQDYPGELFF
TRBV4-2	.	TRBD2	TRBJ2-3	TGTGCCAGCAGCCAAGATGGACTAGCGGGATCGTCGAAAGATACGCAGTATTTT	CASSQDGLAGSSKDTQYF
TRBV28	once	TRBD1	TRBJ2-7	TGTGCCAGCAGTTCTGTCTCTGGGGACAGGACCTACGAGCAGTACTTC	CASSSVSGDRTYEQYF
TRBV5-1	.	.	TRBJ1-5	TGCGCCAGCAGCTCGCTAGGGGGGGTCGATCAGCCCCAGCATTTT	CASSSLGGVDQPQHF
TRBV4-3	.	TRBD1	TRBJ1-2	TGCGCCAGCAGCCAGGAGGGGACAGGACGCAATGGCTACACCTTC	CASSQEGTGRNGYTF
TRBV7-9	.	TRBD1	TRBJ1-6	TGTGCCAGCAGCTCCGAGACAGGGGGCAATTCACCCCTCCACTTT	CASSSETGGNSPLHF
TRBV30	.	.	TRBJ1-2	TGTGCCTGGAGTGTACTGGCCCGGCCAGGTGGCTACACCTTC	CAWSVLARPGGYTF
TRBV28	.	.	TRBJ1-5	TGTGCCAGCAGCTCCCCTCCAGGAAGCAATCAGCCCCAGCATTTT	CASSSPPGSNQPQHF
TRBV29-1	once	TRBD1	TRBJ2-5	TGCAGCGCCCCCGGACAGGGGGAGACCCAGTACTTC	CSAPGQGETQYF
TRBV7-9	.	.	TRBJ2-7	TGTGCCAGCAGCCTGACTTGGGGGGGCACCTACGAGCAGTACTTC	CASSLTWGGTYEQYF
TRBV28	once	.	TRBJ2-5	TGTGCCAGCAGTCTAACAGGGCTGGCCAAAGAGACCCAGTACTTC	CASSLTGLAKETQYF
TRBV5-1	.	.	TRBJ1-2	TGCGCCAGCAGCTTGACGGCTAACTATGGCTACACCTTC	CASSLTANYGYTF
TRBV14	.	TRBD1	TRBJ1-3	TGTGCCAGCAGCCAACTCGGGACAGGGTCTGGAAACACCATATATTTT	CASSQLGTGSGNTIYF
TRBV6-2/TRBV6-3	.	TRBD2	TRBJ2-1	TGTGCCAGCAGTTACTCGATGTCTAGCGGGAGGGTAGGATCCTACAATGAGCAGTTCTTC	CASSYSMSSGRVGSYNEQFF
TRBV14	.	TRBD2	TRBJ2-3	TGTGCCAGCAGCCAGGTTAGCGGGAGCACAGATACGCAGTATTTT	CASSQVSGSTDTQYF
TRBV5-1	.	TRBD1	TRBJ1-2	TGCGCCAGCAGATCGGGACAGGGCATCTATGGCTACACCTTC	CASRSGQGIYGYTF
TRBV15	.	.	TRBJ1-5	TGTGCCACCAGCAGCGGGTCCCATTGGAATCAGCCCCAGCATTTT	CATSSGSHWNQPQHF
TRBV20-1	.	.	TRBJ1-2	TGCAGTGCTATAGCGTATGGCTACACCTTC	CSAIAYGYTF
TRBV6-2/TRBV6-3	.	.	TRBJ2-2	TGTGCCAGCAGTTCGTCCCTCGGGGGTGGCACCGGGGAGCTGTTTTTT	CASSSSLGGGTGELFF
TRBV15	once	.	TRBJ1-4	TGTGCCACCAGCAGCCGGGACATGCGAGAAAAACTGTTTTTT	CATSSRDMREKLFF
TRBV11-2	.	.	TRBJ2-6	TGTGCCAGCAGCCCGACTGACCCTGCTGGGGCCAACGTCCTGACTTTC	CASSPTDPAGANVLTF
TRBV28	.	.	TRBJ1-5	TGTGCCAGCAGTGAAGGGGGTCAGCCCCAGCATTTT	CASSEGGQPQHF
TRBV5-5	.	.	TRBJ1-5	TGTGCCAGCAGCGATCAAACAGAGCATCAGCCCCAGCATTTT	CASSDQTEHQPQHF
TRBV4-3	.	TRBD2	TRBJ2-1	TGCGCCAGCAGCCACCCCCCCGGCGCGGGAGGAAATTGGAATGAGCAGTTCTTC	CASSHPPGAGGNWNEQFF
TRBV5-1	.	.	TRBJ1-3	TGCGCCAGCAGCTTGGAGGGGCCTGGAAACACCATATATTTT	CASSLEGPGNTIYF
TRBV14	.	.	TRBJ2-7	TGTGCCAGCAGCCGGTCAGGGGTTGTCTACGAGCAGTACTTC	CASSRSGVVYEQYF
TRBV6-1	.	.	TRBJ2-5	TGTGCCAGCAGTGAAGTCAGGGTTTGGGAGACCCAGTACTTC	CASSEVRVWETQYF
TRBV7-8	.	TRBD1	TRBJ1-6	TGTGCCAGCAGCTTAATAGCAATGGGACAGGCCCGCTCCTATAATTCACCCCTCCACTTT	CASSLIAMGQARSYNSPLHF
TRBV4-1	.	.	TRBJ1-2	TGCGCCAGCAGCCTCCTCAGGGATGCTAACTATGGCTACACCTTC	CASSLLRDANYGYTF
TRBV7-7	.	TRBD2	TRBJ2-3	TGTGCCAGCAGCGCATCACTAGCGGGAGCCGTAGATACGCAGTATTTT	CASSASLAGAVDTQYF
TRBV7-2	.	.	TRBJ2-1	TGTGCCAGCAGCTATACGGCGGCCAATGAGCAGTTCTTC	CASSYTAANEQFF
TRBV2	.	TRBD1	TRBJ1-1	TGTGCCACCCAGGGGGACTCACACACTGAAGCTTTCTTT	CATQGDSHTEAFF
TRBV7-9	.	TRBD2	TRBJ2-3	TGTGCCAGCAGCGGGACTAGCGGGAGGAAGGGTACGCAGTATTTT	CASSGTSGRKGTQYF
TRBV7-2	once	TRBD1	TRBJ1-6	TGTGCCAGCAGCTCATCCCGGGACAGGGGTATGATGGGTTCACCCCTCCACTTT	CASSSSRDRGMMGSPLHF
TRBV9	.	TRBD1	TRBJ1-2	TGTGCCAGCAGCGTCCTTCCGGGACAGGGCTCTGGCTACACCTTC	CASSVLPGQGSGYTF
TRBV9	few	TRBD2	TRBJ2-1	TGTGCCAGCAGCGTAGTGGCAGCGGGAGGATCTGGTGAGCAGTTCTTC	CASSVVAAGGSGEQFF
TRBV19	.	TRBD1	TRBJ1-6	TGTGCCAGTAGTTCAGGGGGCGTCTATAATTCACCCCTCCACTTT	CASSSGGVYNSPLHF
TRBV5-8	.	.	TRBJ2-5	TGTGCCAGCCCCTCTCGCAGGGAAGAGACCCAGTACTTC	CASPSRREETQYF
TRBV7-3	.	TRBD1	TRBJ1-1	TGTGCCAGCAGCTTAACAGGGCAGGGGGGCACTGAAGCTTTCTTT	CASSLTGQGGTEAFF